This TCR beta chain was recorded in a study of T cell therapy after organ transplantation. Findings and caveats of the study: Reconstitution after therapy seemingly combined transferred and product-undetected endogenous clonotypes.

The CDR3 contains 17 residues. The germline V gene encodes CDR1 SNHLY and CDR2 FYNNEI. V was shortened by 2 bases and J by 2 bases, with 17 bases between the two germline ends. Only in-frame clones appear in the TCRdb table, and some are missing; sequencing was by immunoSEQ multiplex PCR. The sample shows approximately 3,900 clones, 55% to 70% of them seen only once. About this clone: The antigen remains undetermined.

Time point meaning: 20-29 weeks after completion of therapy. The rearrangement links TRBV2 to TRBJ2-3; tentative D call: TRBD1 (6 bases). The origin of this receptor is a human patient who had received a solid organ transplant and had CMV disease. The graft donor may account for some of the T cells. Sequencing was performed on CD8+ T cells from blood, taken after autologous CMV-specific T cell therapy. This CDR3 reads CASSETLGTGNTDTQYF. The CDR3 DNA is TGTGCCAGCAGTGAAACTCTAGGAACAGGGAACACAGATACGCAGTATTTT.